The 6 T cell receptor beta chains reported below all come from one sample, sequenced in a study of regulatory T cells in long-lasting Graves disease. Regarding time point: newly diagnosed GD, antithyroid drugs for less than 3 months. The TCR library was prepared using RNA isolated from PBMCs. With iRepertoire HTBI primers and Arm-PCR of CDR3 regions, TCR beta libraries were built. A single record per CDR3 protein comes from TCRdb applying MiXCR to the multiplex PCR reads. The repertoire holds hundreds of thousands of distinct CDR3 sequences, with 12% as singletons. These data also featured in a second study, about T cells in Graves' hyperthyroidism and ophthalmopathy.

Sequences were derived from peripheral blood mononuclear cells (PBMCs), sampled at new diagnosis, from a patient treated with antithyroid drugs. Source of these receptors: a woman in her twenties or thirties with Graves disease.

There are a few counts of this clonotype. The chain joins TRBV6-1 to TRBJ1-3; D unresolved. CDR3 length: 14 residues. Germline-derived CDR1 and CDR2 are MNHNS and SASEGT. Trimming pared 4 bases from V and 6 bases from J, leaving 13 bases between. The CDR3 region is CASSGSPTVNTIYF. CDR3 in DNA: TGTGCCAGCAGTGGGAGTCCAACTGTAAACACCATATATTTT.

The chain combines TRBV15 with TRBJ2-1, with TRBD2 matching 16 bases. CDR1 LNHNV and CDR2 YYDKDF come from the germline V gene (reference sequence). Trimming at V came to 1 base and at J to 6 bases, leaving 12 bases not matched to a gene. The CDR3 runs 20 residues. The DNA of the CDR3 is TGTGCCACCAGCAGAGTGTTAAGATTGGGACTAGCGGGAGGGGCCAATGAGCAGTTCTTC. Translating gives CATSRVLRLGLAGGANEQFF.

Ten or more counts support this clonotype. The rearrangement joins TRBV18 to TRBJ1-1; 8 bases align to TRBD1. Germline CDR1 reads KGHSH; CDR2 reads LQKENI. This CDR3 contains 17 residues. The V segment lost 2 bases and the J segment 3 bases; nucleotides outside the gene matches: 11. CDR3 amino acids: CASSPTFPETGDTEAFF. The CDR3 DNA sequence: TGTGCCAGCTCACCAACGTTTCCGGAGACAGGGGACACTGAAGCTTTCTTT.

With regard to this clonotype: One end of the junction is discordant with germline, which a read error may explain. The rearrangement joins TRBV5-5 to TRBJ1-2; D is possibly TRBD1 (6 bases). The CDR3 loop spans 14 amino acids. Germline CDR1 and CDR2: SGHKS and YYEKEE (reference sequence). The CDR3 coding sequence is TGTGCCTGCAGCGCGACAGGCGACTACTATGGCTACACCTTC. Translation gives CACSATGDYYGYTF.

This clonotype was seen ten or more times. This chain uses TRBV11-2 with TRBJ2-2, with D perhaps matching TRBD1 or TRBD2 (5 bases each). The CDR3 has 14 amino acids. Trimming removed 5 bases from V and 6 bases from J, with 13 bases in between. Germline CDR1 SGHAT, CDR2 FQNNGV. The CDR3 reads CASSRDGLAGELFF. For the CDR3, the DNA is TGTGCCAGCAGCCGGGACGGACTTGCCGGGGAGCTGTTTTTT.

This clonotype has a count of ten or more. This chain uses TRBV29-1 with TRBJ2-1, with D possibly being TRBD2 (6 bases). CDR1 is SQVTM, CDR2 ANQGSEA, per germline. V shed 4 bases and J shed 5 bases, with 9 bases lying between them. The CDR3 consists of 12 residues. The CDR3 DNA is TGCAGCGTTGGGAGGGCCGACAATGAGCAGTTCTTC. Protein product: CSVGRADNEQFF.